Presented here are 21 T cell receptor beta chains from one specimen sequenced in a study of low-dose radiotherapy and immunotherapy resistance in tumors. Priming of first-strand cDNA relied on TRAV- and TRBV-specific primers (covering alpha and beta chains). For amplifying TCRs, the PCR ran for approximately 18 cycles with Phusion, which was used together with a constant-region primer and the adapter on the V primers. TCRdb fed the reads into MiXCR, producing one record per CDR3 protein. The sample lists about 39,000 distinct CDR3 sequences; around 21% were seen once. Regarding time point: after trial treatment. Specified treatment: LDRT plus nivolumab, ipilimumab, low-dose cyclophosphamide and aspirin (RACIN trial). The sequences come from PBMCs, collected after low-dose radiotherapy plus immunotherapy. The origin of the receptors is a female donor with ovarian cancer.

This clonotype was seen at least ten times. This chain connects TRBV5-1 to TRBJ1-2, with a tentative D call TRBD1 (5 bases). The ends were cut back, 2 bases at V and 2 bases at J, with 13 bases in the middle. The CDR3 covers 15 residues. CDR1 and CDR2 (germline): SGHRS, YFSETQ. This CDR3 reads CASSLAGGRNYGYTF. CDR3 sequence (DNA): TGCGCCAGCAGCTTAGCCGGGGGACGGAACTATGGCTACACCTTC. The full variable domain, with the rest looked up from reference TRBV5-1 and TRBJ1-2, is KAGVTQTPRYLIKTRGQQVTLSCSPISGHRSVSWYQQTPGQGLQFLFEYFSETQRNKGNFPGRFSGRQFSNSRSEMNVSTLELGDSALYLCASSLAGGRNYGYTFGSGTRLTVV.

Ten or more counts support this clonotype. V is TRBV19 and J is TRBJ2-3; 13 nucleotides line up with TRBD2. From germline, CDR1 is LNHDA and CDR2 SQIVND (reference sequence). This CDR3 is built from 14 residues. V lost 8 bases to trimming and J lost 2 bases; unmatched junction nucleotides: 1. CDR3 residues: CASGTSGNTDTQYF. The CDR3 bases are TGTGCCAGTGGGACTAGCGGGAACACAGATACGCAGTATTTT. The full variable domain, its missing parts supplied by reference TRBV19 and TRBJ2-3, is DGGITQSPKYLFRKEGQNVTLSCEQNLNHDAMYWYRQDPGQGLRLIYYSQIVNDFQKGDIAEGYSVSREKKESFPLTVTSAQKNPTAFYLCASGTSGNTDTQYFGPGTRLTVL.

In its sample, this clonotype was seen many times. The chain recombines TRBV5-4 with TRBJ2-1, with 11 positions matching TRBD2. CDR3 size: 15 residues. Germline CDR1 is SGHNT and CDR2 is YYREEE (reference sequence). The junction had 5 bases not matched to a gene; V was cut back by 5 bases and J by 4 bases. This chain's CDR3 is CASSFSGGAYNEQFF. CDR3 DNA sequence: TGTGCCAGCAGTTTTAGCGGGGGGGCGTACAATGAGCAGTTCTTC.

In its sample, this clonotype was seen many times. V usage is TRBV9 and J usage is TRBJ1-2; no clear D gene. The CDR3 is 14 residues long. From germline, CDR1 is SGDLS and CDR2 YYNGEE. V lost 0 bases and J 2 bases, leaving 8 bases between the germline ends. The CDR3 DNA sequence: TGTGCCAGCAGCGTAGGGCAGGAGAACTATGGCTACACCTTC. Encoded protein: CASSVGQENYGYTF.

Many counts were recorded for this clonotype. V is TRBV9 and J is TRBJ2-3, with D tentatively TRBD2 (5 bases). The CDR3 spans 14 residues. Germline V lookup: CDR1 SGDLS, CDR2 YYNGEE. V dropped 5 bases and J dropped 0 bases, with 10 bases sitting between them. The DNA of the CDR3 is TGTGCCAGCAGTGGCAGGACTAGCACAGATACGCAGTATTTT. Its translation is CASSGRTSTDTQYF.

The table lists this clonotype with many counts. CDR3 DNA: TGTGCCAGCAGTTTAAACAGGGGTTACGAGCAGTACTTC. Residues: CASSLNRGYEQYF. The V and J genes are TRBV12-3 or TRBV12-4 and TRBJ2-7; 7 nucleotides agree with TRBD1. The CDR3 consists of 13 residues. Unmatched junction bases numbered 2, after V lost 2 bases and J lost 4 bases.

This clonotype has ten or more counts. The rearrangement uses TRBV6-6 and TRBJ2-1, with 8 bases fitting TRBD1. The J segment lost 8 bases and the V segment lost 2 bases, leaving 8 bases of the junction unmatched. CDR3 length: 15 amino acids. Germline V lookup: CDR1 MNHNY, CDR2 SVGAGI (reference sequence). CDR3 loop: CASSYPYTGGDEQFF. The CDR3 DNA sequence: TGTGCCAGCAGTTACCCCTATACAGGGGGAGATGAGCAGTTCTTC.

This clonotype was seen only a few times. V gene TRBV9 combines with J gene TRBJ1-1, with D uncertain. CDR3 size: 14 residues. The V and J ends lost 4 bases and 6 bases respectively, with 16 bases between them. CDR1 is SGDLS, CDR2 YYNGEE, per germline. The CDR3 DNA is TGTGCCAGCAGCCCCTGGGGTCTGGCAGCTGAAGCTTTCTTT. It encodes CASSPWGLAAEAFF.

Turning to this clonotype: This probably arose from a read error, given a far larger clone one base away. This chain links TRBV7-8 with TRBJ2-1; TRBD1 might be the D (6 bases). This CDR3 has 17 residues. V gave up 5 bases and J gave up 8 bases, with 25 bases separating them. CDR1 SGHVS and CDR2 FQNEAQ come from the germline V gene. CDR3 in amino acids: CASSLSGTRRVFHEQFF. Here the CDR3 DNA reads TGTGCCAGCAGCCTTTCGGGGACACGGAGAGTATTCCATGAGCAGTTCTTC.

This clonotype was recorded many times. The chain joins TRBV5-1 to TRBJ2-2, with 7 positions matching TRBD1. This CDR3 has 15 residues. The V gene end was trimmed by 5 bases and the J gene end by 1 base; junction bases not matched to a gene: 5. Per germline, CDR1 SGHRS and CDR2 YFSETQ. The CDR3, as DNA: TGCGCCAGCAGACCGACAGGGAAGAACACCGGGGAGCTGTTTTTT. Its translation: CASRPTGKNTGELFF.

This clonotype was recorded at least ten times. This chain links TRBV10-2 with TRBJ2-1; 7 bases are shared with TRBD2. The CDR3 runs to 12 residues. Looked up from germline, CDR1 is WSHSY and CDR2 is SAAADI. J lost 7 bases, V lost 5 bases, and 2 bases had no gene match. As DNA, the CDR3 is TGCGCCAGCAGTCCGGGACTAAATGAGCAGTTCTTC. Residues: CASSPGLNEQFF.

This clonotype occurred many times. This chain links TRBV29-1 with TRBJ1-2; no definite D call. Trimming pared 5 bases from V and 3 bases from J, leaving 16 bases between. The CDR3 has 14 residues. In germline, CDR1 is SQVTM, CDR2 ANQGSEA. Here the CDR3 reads CSVSGRLTYYGYTF. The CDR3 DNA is TGCAGCGTTTCGGGCAGGCTCACCTACTATGGCTACACCTTC.

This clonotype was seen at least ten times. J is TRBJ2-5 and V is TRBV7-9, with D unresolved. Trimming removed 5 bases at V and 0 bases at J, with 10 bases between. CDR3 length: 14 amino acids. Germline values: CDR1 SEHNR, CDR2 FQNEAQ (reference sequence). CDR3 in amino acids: CASSVRADQETQYF. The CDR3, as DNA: TGTGCCAGCAGCGTACGGGCAGACCAAGAGACCCAGTACTTC.

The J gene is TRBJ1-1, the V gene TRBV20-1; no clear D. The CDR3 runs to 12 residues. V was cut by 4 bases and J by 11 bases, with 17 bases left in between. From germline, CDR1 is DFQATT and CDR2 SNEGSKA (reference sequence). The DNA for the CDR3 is TGCAGTGCTACCGGGCGGATTTCTGGGGCTTTCTTT. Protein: CSATGRISGAFF.

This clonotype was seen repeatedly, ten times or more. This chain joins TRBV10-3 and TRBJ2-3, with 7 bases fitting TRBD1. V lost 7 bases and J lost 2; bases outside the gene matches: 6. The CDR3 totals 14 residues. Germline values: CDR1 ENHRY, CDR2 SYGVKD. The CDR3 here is CAINPGGPTDTQYF. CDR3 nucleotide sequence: TGTGCCATCAACCCAGGGGGTCCCACAGATACGCAGTATTTT.

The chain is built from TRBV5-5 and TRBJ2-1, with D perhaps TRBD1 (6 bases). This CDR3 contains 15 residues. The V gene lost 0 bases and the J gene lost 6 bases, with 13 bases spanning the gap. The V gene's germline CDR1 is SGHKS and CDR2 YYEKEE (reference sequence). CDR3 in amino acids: CASSLVRQGFNEQFF. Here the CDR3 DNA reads TGTGCCAGCAGCTTGGTCAGGCAGGGGTTCAATGAGCAGTTCTTC.

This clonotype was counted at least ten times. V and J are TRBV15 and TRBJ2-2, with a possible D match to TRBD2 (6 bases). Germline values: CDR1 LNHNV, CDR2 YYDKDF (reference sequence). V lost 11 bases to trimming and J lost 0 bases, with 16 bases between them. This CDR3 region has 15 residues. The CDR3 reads CASQPGGANTGELFF. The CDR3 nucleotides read TGTGCCTCCCAACCCGGGGGAGCGAACACCGGGGAGCTGTTTTTT.

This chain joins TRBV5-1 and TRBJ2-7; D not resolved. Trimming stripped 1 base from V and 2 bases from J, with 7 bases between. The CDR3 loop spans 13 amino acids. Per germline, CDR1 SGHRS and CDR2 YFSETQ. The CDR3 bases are TGCGCCAGCAGCTTGAACAACCCCTACGAGCAGTACTTC. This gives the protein CASSLNNPYEQYF.

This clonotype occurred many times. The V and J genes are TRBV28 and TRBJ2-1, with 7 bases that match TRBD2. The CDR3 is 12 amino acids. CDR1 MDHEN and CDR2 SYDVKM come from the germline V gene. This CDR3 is CAASSGTTTQFF. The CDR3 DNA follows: TGTGCAGCCTCAAGCGGGACTACCACTCAGTTCTTC.

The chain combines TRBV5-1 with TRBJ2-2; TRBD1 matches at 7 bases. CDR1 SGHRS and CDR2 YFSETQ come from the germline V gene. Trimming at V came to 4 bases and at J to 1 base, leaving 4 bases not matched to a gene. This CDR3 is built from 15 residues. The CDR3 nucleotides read TGCGCCAGCAGCCCACAGGGGCTGAACACCGGGGAGCTGTTTTTT. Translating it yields CASSPQGLNTGELFF. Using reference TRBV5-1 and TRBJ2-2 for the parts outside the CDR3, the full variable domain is KAGVTQTPRYLIKTRGQQVTLSCSPISGHRSVSWYQQTPGQGLQFLFEYFSETQRNKGNFPGRFSGRQFSNSRSEMNVSTLELGDSALYLCASSPQGLNTGELFFGEGSRLTVL.

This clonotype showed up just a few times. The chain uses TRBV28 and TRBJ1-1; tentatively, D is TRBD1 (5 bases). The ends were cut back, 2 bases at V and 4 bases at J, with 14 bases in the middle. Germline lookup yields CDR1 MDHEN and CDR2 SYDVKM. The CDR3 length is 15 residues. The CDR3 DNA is TGTGCCAGCAGTTTAACCCTGGGGAGGGGCACTGAAGCTTTCTTT. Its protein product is CASSLTLGRGTEAFF.